The 11 T cell receptor beta chains below all came from one sample that was sequenced in a study of T cell clonality in common variable immunodeficiency. TCRdb's copy holds only in-frame clones and misses some; the assay was immunoSEQ multiplex PCR. The repertoire has about 40,000 clones, none seen only once; the ten largest take roughly 1.4%. Sequencing used peripheral blood mononuclear cells. These receptors came from a person between 18 and 75 years old in good health.

This clone was counted many times. The read ends 3 residues early relative to the CDR3; the germline J gene fills the gap. The V call is TRBV28, the J call TRBJ2-5, with no clear D. Germline lookup yields CDR1 MDHEN and CDR2 SYDVKM. This CDR3 has 12 amino acids. The DNA read from the CDR3 is TGTGCCAGCAGCTCCCGAGCCCCTACC. Protein product: CASSSRAPT. The CDR3, in full, reads CASSSRAPTQYF.

This clone occurred many times. The read stops 3 residues short of the end of the CDR3; the missing end is completed from the germline J gene. This chain joins TRBV4-1 and TRBJ1-1; TRBD1 is a possible D gene (5 bases). This CDR3 spans 17 amino acids. CDR1 is MGHRA, CDR2 YSYEKL, per germline. Trimming cost V 0 bases and J 1 base, with 15 bases left between them. Partial CDR3 DNA: TGCGCCAGCAGCCAAGAGGGGGGACTACGACCGAACACTGAA. It specifies CASSQEGGLRPNTE. The CDR3 in its entirety is CASSQEGGLRPNTEAFF.

This clone was counted many times. The read gets to within 3 residues of the CDR3 end, and the germline J gene fills in the rest. The chain uses TRBV5-5 and TRBJ2-5; TRBD1 matches 9 bases. The CDR3 is made up of 15 amino acids. The junction had 8 bases not matched to a gene; V was cut back by 4 bases and J by 4 bases. Germline V lookup: CDR1 SGHKS, CDR2 YYEKEE (reference sequence). Incomplete CDR3 DNA: TGTGCCAGCAGCATAGGGACAGGGTTGGGAGAGACC. This sequence encodes CASSIGTGLGET. The CDR3 in its entirety is CASSIGTGLGETQYF.

Of note for this clone: The CDR3 extends 3 residues past the end of the read, so its final part is completed from the germline J gene. At the DNA level, this CDR3 is encoded by other sequences in the same sample as well. The gene calls are TRBV18 and TRBJ1-3; 7 bases align to TRBD1. The CDR3 covers 16 residues. Per germline, CDR1 KGHSH and CDR2 LQKENI. Unmatched junction bases numbered 6, after V lost 0 bases and J lost 4 bases. The CDR3 loop reads CASSPPQRDSGNTIYF. CDR3 DNA (partial): TGTGCCAGCTCACCACCTCAGCGGGACAGCGGAAACACC.

The sample holds many counts of this clone. The CDR3 is cut off 3 residues early in the read; its end comes from the germline J gene. The genes are TRBV7-3 and TRBJ2-1; 8 bases match TRBD2. Germline trimming cut 0 bases from V and 8 bases from J; bases unmatched to any gene: 6. The CDR3 totals 15 residues. CDR1 is SGHTA, CDR2 FQGTGA, per germline. This CDR3 is CASSLTLAGMDEQFF. CDR3 bases read: TGTGCCAGCAGCTTAACCCTAGCGGGTATGGATGAG.

At least ten counts were recorded for this clone. The read ends 3 residues early relative to the CDR3; the germline J gene fills the gap. The V call is TRBV10-1, the J call TRBJ1-6; maybe TRBD1 (5 bases). The CDR3 totals 13 residues. Germline V gene lookup returns CDR1 WNHNN and CDR2 SYGVQD (reference sequence). V was trimmed by 3 bases and J by 7 bases, leaving 7 bases between them. This chain's CDR3 is CASSERGNSPLHF. Partial CDR3 DNA: TGCGCCAGCAGTGAAAGGGGCAATTCACCC.

This clone was counted many times. The read finishes 3 residues shy of the CDR3 end, and the germline J gene is used to complete it. The chain recombines TRBV20-1 with TRBJ1-1; D perhaps matches TRBD1 (5 bases). The V gene lost 4 bases and the J gene lost 3 bases, with 12 bases spanning the gap. Germline lookup yields CDR1 DFQATT and CDR2 SNEGSKA (reference sequence). CDR3 length equals 13 residues. The DNA read from the CDR3 is TGCAGTGCTAAAAGGGGCGGTTACACTGAA. Protein: CSAKRGGYTE. In full, the CDR3 reads CSAKRGGYTEAFF.

This clone was seen ten or more times. The sequenced fragment ends 3 residues before the CDR3 boundary, so the rest is inferred from the germline J gene. The genes are TRBV5-1 and TRBJ2-7, with D possibly TRBD1 on 5 matching bases. Trimming shortened V by 7 bases and J by 6 bases, and 20 bases separated the two germline ends. The CDR3 is made up of 14 amino acids. Germline V gene sequence: CDR1 SGHRS, CDR2 YFSETQ. The sequenced part of the CDR3 DNA is TGCGCCAGCGGATCAGGGCCCCGCCTGGGCGAG. Protein sequence: CASGSGPRLGE. The full CDR3 protein is CASGSGPRLGEQYF.

About this clone: The read comes to an end 3 residues before the CDR3 does, leaving the germline J gene to fill in the end. The chain links TRBV7-2 to TRBJ2-3, with D hard to call. Germline assignment: CDR1 SGHTA and CDR2 FQGNSA. The CDR3 consists of 12 residues. The CDR3 DNA, read in part, is TGTGCCAGCAGCGCCCGCCGGGTAGCG. It translates to CASSARRVA. From start to end, the CDR3 is CASSARRVAQYF. Using reference TRBV7-2 and TRBJ2-3 for the parts outside the CDR3, the full variable domain is GAGVSQSPSNKVTEKGKDVELRCDPISGHTALYWYRQSLGQGLEFLIYFQGNSAPDKSGLPSDRFSAERTGGSVSTLTIQRTQQEDSAVYLCASSARRVAQYFGPGTRLTVL.

This clone was found many times. This CDR3 is CASSMPGLAEQETQYF. The part of the CDR3 DNA that was read is TGTGCCAGTAGTATGCCGGGACTAGCGGAGCAAGAGACC. V and J are TRBV19 and TRBJ2-5; 11 bases line up with TRBD2. With the read ending 3 residues before the CDR3 end, the germline J gene is used to fill in that end. CDR1 and CDR2 from the germline V gene are LNHDA and SQIVND (reference sequence). J gave up 2 bases and V 3 bases, and 5 bases lay outside the gene matches. The CDR3 totals 16 residues.

The sample holds a few counts of this clone. One junction end does not reproduce the germline sequence, and a read error may be involved. The read finishes 3 residues shy of the CDR3 end, and the germline J gene is used to complete it. Different DNA sequences within this sample yield the same CDR3. The chain joins TRBV19 to TRBJ1-3; 9 nucleotides match TRBD1. The V gene's germline CDR1 is LNHDA and CDR2 SQIVND (reference sequence). The CDR3 has 16 residues. CDR3: CASRAPGQGGGNTIYF. The sequenced part of the CDR3 DNA is TGTGCCAGTAGAGCGCCGGGACAGGGAGGTGGAAACACG.